Given below is one TCR beta chain in context. Its matching antigen is unknown. The second PCR ran 7 to 11 cycles with a sample-barcoded 5' primer and J-beta primers. TCRdb ran MiXCR on the 5' RACE reads and lists one entry per CDR3 protein. This table has 660,000 or so distinct CDR3 sequences, roughly 50% appearing once. Peripheral blood samples of around 9.8 milliliters were drawn from each donor. This specimen comes from a study of blood T cells in healthy people across ages. Study-level results: Roughly linear declines in TCR beta diversity per million T cells occurred with age.

The V gene lost 4 bases and the J gene lost 2 bases, with 9 bases spanning the gap. CDR3 length equals 13 residues. Germline CDR1 is ENHRY and CDR2 is SYGVKD. The chain uses TRBV10-3 and TRBJ2-7; D gene unclear. The TCR was taken from a man between 60 and 70 years old in good health. The sample consisted of blood. The CDR3 here is CAISVSDPYEQYF. CDR3 DNA: TGTGCCATCAGTGTGAGCGACCCCTACGAGCAGTACTTC.